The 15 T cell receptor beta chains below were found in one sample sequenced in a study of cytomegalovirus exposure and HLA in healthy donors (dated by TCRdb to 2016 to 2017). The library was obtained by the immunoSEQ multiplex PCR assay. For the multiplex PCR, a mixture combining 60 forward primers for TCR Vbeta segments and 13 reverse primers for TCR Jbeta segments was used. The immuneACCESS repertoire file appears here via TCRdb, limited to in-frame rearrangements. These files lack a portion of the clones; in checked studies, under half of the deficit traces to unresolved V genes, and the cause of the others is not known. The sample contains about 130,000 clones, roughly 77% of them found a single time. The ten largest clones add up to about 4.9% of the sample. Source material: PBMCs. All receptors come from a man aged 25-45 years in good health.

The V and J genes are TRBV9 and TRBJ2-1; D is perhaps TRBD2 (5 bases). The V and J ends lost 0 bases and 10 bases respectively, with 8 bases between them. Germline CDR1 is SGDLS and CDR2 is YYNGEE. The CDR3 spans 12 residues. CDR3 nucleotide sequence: TGTGCCAGCAGCGTAGGGGCTAGCGAGCAGTTCTTC. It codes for CASSVGASEQFF.

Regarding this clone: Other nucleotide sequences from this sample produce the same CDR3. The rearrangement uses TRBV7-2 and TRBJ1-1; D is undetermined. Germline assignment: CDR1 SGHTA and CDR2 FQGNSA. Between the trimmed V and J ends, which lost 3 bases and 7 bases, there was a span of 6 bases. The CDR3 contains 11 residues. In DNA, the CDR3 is TGTGCCAGCAGCTTGAGGAGTGAAGCTTTCTTT. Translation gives CASSLRSEAFF.

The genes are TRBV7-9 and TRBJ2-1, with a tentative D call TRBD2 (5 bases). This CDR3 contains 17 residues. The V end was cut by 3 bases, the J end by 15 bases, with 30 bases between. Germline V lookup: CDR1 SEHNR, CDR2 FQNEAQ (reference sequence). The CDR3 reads CASSFRGQKAAGPYLFF. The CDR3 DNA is TGTGCCAGCAGCTTTCGAGGCCAGAAGGCGGCGGGCCCCTATCTGTTCTTC.

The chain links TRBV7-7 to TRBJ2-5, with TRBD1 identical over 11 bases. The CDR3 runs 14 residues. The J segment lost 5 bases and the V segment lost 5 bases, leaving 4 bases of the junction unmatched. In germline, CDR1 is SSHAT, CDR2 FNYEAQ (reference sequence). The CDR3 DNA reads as TGTGCCAGCAGCCGGACAGGGGGCTTGGAGACCCAGTACTTC. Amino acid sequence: CASSRTGGLETQYF.

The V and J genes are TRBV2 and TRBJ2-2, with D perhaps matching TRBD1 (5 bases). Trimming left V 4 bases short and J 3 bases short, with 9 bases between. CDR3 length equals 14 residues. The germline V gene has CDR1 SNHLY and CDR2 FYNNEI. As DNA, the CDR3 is TGTGCCAGCAGTGTGGGCAGGGACACCGGGGAGCTGTTTTTT. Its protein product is CASSVGRDTGELFF.

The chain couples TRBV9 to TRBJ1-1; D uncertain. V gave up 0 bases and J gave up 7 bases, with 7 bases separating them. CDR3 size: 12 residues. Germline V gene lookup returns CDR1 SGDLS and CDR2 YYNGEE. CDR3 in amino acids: CASSVAGGEAFF. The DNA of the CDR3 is TGTGCCAGCAGCGTAGCTGGCGGTGAAGCTTTCTTT.

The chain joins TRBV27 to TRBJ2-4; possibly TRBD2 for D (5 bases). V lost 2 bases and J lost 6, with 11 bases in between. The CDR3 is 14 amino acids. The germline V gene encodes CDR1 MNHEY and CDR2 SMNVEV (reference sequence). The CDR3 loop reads CASSLGSLPNIQYF. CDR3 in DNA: TGTGCCAGCAGTTTAGGGAGTCTCCCAAACATTCAGTACTTC.

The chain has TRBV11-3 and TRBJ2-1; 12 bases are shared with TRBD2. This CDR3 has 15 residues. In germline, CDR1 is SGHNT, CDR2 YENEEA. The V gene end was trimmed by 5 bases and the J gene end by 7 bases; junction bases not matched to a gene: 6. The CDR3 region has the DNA TGTGCCAGCAGCCCCGGGACTAGCGGGTGGAATGAGCAGTTCTTC. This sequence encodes CASSPGTSGWNEQFF.

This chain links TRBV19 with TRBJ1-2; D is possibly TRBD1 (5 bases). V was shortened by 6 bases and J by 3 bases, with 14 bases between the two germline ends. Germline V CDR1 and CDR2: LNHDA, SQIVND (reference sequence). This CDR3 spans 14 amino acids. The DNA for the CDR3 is TGTGCCAGTAGGACAGAGGAGTGGTACTATGGCTACACCTTC. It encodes CASRTEEWYYGYTF. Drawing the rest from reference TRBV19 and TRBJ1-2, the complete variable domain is DGGITQSPKYLFRKEGQNVTLSCEQNLNHDAMYWYRQDPGQGLRLIYYSQIVNDFQKGDIAEGYSVSREKKESFPLTVTSAQKNPTAFYLCASRTEEWYYGYTFGSGTRLTVV.

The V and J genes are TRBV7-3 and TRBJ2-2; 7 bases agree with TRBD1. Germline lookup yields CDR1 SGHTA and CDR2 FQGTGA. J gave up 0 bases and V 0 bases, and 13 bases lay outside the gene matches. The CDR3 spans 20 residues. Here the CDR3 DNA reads TGTGCCAGCAGCTTAACGGCGCGGAGGCAGACAGGGCCGAACACCGGGGAGCTGTTTTTT. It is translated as CASSLTARRQTGPNTGELFF.

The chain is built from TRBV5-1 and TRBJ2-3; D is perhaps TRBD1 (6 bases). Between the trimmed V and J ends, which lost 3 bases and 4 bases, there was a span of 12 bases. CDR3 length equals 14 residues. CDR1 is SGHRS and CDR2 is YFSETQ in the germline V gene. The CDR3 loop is CASSSGVASDTQYF. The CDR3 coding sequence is TGCGCCAGCAGCTCAGGGGTTGCATCAGATACGCAGTATTTT.

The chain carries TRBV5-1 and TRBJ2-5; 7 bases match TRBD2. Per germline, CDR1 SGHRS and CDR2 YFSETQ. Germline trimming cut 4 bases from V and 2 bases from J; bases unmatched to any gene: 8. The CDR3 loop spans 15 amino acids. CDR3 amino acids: CASSVLAGVQETQYF. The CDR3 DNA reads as TGCGCCAGCAGCGTACTGGCGGGAGTACAAGAGACCCAGTACTTC.

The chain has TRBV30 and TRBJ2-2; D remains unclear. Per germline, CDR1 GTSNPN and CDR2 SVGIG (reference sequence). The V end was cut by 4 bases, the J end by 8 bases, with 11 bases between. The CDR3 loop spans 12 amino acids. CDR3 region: CAWNPLTGELFF. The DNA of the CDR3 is TGTGCCTGGAATCCCCTAACTGGGGAGCTGTTTTTT.

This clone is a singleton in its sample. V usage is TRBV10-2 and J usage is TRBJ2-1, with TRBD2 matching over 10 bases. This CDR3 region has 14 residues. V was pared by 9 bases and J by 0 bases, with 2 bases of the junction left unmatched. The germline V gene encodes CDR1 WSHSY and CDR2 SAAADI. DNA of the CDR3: TGCGCCAGGTCTAGCGGGAGCTCCTACAATGAGCAGTTCTTC. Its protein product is CARSSGSSYNEQFF.

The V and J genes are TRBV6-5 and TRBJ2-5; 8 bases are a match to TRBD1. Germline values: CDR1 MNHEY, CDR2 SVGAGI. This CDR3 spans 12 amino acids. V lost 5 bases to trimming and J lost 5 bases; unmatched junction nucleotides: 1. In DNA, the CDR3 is TGTGCCAGCAGTCGACAGGGGGAGACCCAGTACTTC. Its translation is CASSRQGETQYF.